What follows are 21 T cell receptor beta chains derived from one specimen sequenced in a study of cytomegalovirus exposure and HLA in healthy donors. The PCR ran on 60 Vbeta and 13 Jbeta primers. Assay: immunoSEQ multiplex PCR; the TCRdb copy retains only in-frame clones and omits some. The profile shows 200,000 to 250,000 clones, roughly 80% of them singletons. The specimen was PBMCs. These receptors originate from a girl aged 2-9 years in good health and CMV-seronegative.

The genes are TRBV10-3 and TRBJ1-2; 7 nucleotides match TRBD1. Germline lookup yields CDR1 ENHRY and CDR2 SYGVKD. There are 14 residues in the CDR3. J gave up 8 bases and V 0 bases, and 6 bases lay outside the gene matches. The CDR3 sequence: CAISESNRGSGYTF. Written as DNA, the CDR3 is TGTGCCATCAGTGAGTCTAACAGGGGAAGCGGCTACACCTTC.

There are a few counts of this clone. This sequence joins TRBV5-1 and TRBJ2-2, with 8 nucleotides matching TRBD1. Germline CDR1 and CDR2: SGHRS and YFSETQ. J was trimmed by 7 bases and V by 2 bases; bases with no gene match: 1. The CDR3 runs to 13 residues. The chain's CDR3 is CASSLQGDGELFF. DNA of the CDR3: TGCGCCAGCAGCTTACAGGGGGACGGGGAGCTGTTTTTT.

The chain employs TRBV5-4 and TRBJ2-7, with TRBD2 identical over 8 bases. V lost 1 base to trimming and J lost 2 bases; unmatched junction nucleotides: 2. Germline CDR1 reads SGHNT; CDR2 reads YYREEE (reference sequence). This CDR3 is built from 14 residues. CDR3 DNA: TGTGCCAGCAGCTTGAGCGGGGGCACCTACGAGCAGTACTTC. Its protein is CASSLSGGTYEQYF.

The chain joins TRBV6-6 to TRBJ1-5, with D uncertain. The CDR3 totals 16 residues. The germline V and J ends were trimmed by 2 bases and 2 bases, with 13 bases remaining between them. CDR1 and CDR2 (germline): MNHNY, SVGAGI (reference sequence). CDR3 sequence reads: CASSYGSGKGNQPQHF. CDR3 nucleotides: TGTGCCAGCAGTTACGGATCCGGGAAGGGCAATCAGCCCCAGCATTTT.

The chain combines TRBV19 with TRBJ2-1, with TRBD2 matching 8 bases. With 3 bases clipped from V and 0 bases from J, the junction kept 7 bases outside the gene matches. This CDR3 spans 17 amino acids. Germline V lookup: CDR1 LNHDA, CDR2 SQIVND (reference sequence). The CDR3 sequence: CASSMMTLAGSYNEQFF. The CDR3 nucleotides are TGTGCCAGTAGTATGATGACCCTAGCGGGCTCCTACAATGAGCAGTTCTTC.

The chain has TRBV10-2 and TRBJ1-2, with a weak D call TRBD1 (5 bases). V gave up 4 bases and J gave up 3 bases, with 15 bases separating them. CDR1 is WSHSY, CDR2 SAAADI, per germline. The CDR3 is 15 residues long. The CDR3 reads CASSATEGWDYGYTF. The CDR3 bases are TGCGCCAGCAGTGCCACGGAGGGGTGGGACTATGGCTACACCTTC.

The chain has TRBV6-4 and TRBJ2-7; 12 bases agree with TRBD2. The CDR3 is 17 residues long. J was trimmed by 2 bases and V by 2 bases; bases with no gene match: 7. Germline V gene data show CDR1 as MRHNA and CDR2 as SNTAGT. In nucleotides, the CDR3 is TGTGCCAGCAGTGACCCGGCGGCTAGCGGGAGGGCCTACGAGCAGTACTTC. This translates into CASSDPAASGRAYEQYF.

A few counts support this clone. The chain has TRBV9 and TRBJ2-2; D not certain. CDR1 SGDLS and CDR2 YYNGEE come from the germline V gene. This CDR3 has 16 residues. The ends were cut back, 4 bases at V and 2 bases at J, with 15 bases in the middle. The CDR3 DNA sequence: TGTGCCAGCAGCAGTCAGACTTTCCTTAACACCGGGGAGCTGTTTTTT. Translation: CASSSQTFLNTGELFF.

This rearrangement joins TRBV30 to TRBJ1-4; no reliable D call. The germline V gene encodes CDR1 GTSNPN and CDR2 SVGIG (reference sequence). Deletions cut 2 bases from V and 7 bases from J, with 11 bases between. CDR3 size: 13 residues. DNA of the CDR3: TGTGCCTGGAGTCGGGAGGGCGGTGAAAAACTGTTTTTT. It translates to CAWSREGGEKLFF. Variable domain in full (rest from reference TRBV30 and TRBJ1-4): SQTIHQWPATLVQPVGSPLSLECTVEGTSNPNLYWYRQAAGRGLQLLFYSVGIGQISSEVPQNLSASRPQDRQFILSSKKLLLSDSGFYLCAWSREGGEKLFFGSGTQLSVL.

The rearrangement joins TRBV9 to TRBJ1-2; unclear D gene. Germline V gives CDR1 SGDLS, CDR2 YYNGEE. V dropped 0 bases and J dropped 4 bases, with 10 bases sitting between them. The CDR3 spans 14 residues. The chain's CDR3 is CASSVGVERYGYTF. The CDR3 DNA reads TGTGCCAGCAGCGTAGGGGTGGAGCGCTATGGCTACACCTTC. Full variable domain (outside the CDR3, taken from reference TRBV9 and TRBJ1-2): DSGVTQTPKHLITATGQRVTLRCSPRSGDLSVYWYQQSLDQGLQFLIQYYNGEERAKGNILERFSAQQFPDLHSELNLSSLELGDSALYFCASSVGVERYGYTFGSGTRLTVV.

This clone was seen once. The genes are TRBV30 and TRBJ1-3, with 9 bases fitting TRBD1. The trim removed 4 bases at V and 4 bases at J, leaving 8 bases unmatched. The germline V gene has CDR1 GTSNPN and CDR2 SVGIG (reference sequence). This CDR3 is built from 15 residues. The CDR3 DNA reads as TGTGCCTGGAATCGTCAGACAGGGGGAGGAAACACCATATATTTT. It yields the protein CAWNRQTGGGNTIYF.

The V and J genes are TRBV7-8 and TRBJ1-5; perhaps TRBD1 as D (5 bases). The germline V gene has CDR1 SGHVS and CDR2 FQNEAQ. With 1 base removed from V and 3 bases from J, the gap between germline ends came to 10 bases. The CDR3 extends over 15 amino acids. CDR3 in DNA: TGTGCCAGCAGCTTAGACCAGGGAATCAATCAGCCCCAGCATTTT. Translating it yields CASSLDQGINQPQHF.

In its sample, this clone was seen a few times. The genes are TRBV7-9 and TRBJ1-4; the D gene is possibly TRBD1 (5 bases). The CDR3 contains 13 residues. The germline V gene has CDR1 SEHNR and CDR2 FQNEAQ (reference sequence). V gave up 8 bases and J gave up 8 bases, with 15 bases separating them. In nucleotides, the CDR3 is TGTGCCAGCGTAAGGGGCCTGGGGGAAAAACTGTTTTTT. This encodes CASVRGLGEKLFF.

V gene TRBV7-9 combines with J gene TRBJ1-5, with 7 bases identical to TRBD1. From germline, CDR1 is SEHNR and CDR2 FQNEAQ (reference sequence). Trimming at V came to 2 bases and at J to 6 bases, leaving 10 bases not matched to a gene. This CDR3 has 16 residues. For the CDR3, the DNA is TGTGCCAGCAGCTTACAGACAGGGTACGAAGGTCAGCCCCAGCATTTT. It codes for CASSLQTGYEGQPQHF.

The chain is built from TRBV30 and TRBJ1-5, with a weak D call TRBD1 (5 bases). The CDR3 is made up of 13 amino acids. Germline V gives CDR1 GTSNPN, CDR2 SVGIG (reference sequence). Deletions cut 5 bases from V and 6 bases from J, with 14 bases between. CDR3 in amino acids: CAWSPRGGQPQHF. The CDR3 DNA reads as TGTGCCTGGTCCCCTCGGGGGGGTCAGCCCCAGCATTTT.

This clone was observed once. The chain links TRBV18 to TRBJ2-1; D is unclear. CDR3 length: 14 residues. The ends were cut back, 2 bases at V and 12 bases at J, with 17 bases in the middle. Germline CDR1 is KGHSH and CDR2 is LQKENI. CDR3 residues: CASSPDLSDRWQFF. The CDR3 nucleotides are TGTGCCAGCTCACCAGATCTAAGCGATCGCTGGCAGTTCTTC.

The chain uses TRBV10-3 and TRBJ2-5; 7 bases are a match to TRBD2. The CDR3 has 14 amino acids. V was clipped by 8 bases and J by 3 bases; unmatched bases: 9. The germline V gene has CDR1 ENHRY and CDR2 SYGVKD. CDR3 nucleotides: TGTGCCATCCGTGGCGGGGGAGAAAAAGAGACCCAGTACTTC. Protein sequence: CAIRGGGEKETQYF.

V is TRBV30 and J is TRBJ2-1; possibly TRBD2 for D (5 bases). The CDR3 is made up of 14 amino acids. Germline assignment: CDR1 GTSNPN and CDR2 SVGIG (reference sequence). Trimming pared 3 bases from V and 7 bases from J, leaving 16 bases between. CDR3 bases: TGTGCCTGGAGGAGTCTAGTGGGAGTGAATGAGCAGTTCTTC. Translation: CAWRSLVGVNEQFF.

V and J are TRBV5-1 and TRBJ2-1; D gene ambiguous. V was cut by 1 base and J by 0 bases, with 5 bases left in between. This CDR3 region has 14 residues. Germline CDR1 is SGHRS and CDR2 is YFSETQ. The CDR3 coding sequence is TGCGCCAGCAGCTTGTCCTCCTCCTACAATGAGCAGTTCTTC. Protein: CASSLSSSYNEQFF.

V is TRBV5-4 and J is TRBJ2-2; the D gene is possibly TRBD1 (8 bases). Germline V lookup: CDR1 SGHNT, CDR2 YYREEE (reference sequence). The CDR3 runs 16 residues. V was shortened by 7 bases and J by 2 bases, with 18 bases between the two germline ends. This CDR3 is CASSEGGTGNTGELFF. As DNA, the CDR3 is TGTGCCAGCTCGGAGGGAGGGACAGGCAACACCGGGGAGCTGTTTTTT.

The chain uses TRBV10-1 and TRBJ1-1, with D possibly being TRBD1 (6 bases). Germline CDR1 WNHNN, CDR2 SYGVQD (reference sequence). This CDR3 contains 16 residues. Deletions cut 5 bases from V and 1 base from J, with 17 bases between. CDR3 region: CASSPRGLGANTEAFF. The CDR3 DNA follows: TGCGCCAGCAGTCCTAGGGGTCTGGGGGCGAACACTGAAGCTTTCTTT.